The next 7 T cell receptor beta chains were all read from a single sample in a study of T cell responses to AZD1222 COVID-19 vaccine (dated by TCRdb to the early 2020s). Libraries came from the immunoSEQ multiplex PCR assay. This immuneACCESS table, as held by TCRdb, lists in-frame sequences with V and J called but not all clones. Of the missing ones, under half trace to an unresolved V gene in checked studies; the others have no known cause. The sample table shows some 56,000 clones, and roughly nine tenths are seen once. The ten largest clones take up roughly 6.1% of the sample. The sample's time point label is to be understood as: about 28 days (+/-7) after the second vaccine dose. The sample here was peripheral blood, taken 28 days after the second AZD1222 dose. Receptor source: an adult who received the AZD1222 COVID-19 vaccine.

This rearrangement joins TRBV28 to TRBJ1-2, with a possible D match to TRBD1 (6 bases). Germline V CDR1 and CDR2: MDHEN, SYDVKM. The CDR3 is 13 residues long. The V and J ends lost 7 bases and 4 bases respectively, with 13 bases between them. The CDR3 region has the DNA TGTGCCAGCACCTTACCAGGGGTCTATGGCTACACCTTC. It translates to CASTLPGVYGYTF.

This sequence joins TRBV7-2 and TRBJ2-1, with TRBD2 as a possible D gene (5 bases). This CDR3 is built from 15 residues. Germline V gene lookup returns CDR1 SGHTA and CDR2 FQGNSA. Trimming shortened V by 1 base and J by 5 bases, and 12 bases separated the two germline ends. The CDR3 DNA is TGTGCCAGCAGCTTAGACGGGATGGTCAACAATGAGCAGTTCTTC. It translates to CASSLDGMVNNEQFF.

The J gene is TRBJ2-7, the V gene TRBV11-2, with a possible D match to TRBD1 (6 bases). This CDR3 spans 14 amino acids. Germline CDR1 reads SGHAT; CDR2 reads FQNNGV. Trimming pared 0 bases from V and 12 bases from J, leaving 18 bases between. The CDR3 protein is CASSLEAARGSRYF. The CDR3 DNA reads as TGTGCCAGCAGCTTAGAGGCGGCGAGGGGGAGTCGGTACTTC.

This chain joins TRBV2 and TRBJ1-2; 10 nucleotides agree with TRBD1. Unmatched junction bases numbered 5, after V lost 7 bases and J lost 6 bases. The CDR3 has 13 residues. From germline, CDR1 is SNHLY and CDR2 FYNNEI. DNA of the CDR3: TGTGCCAGCAACCTGGACAGGGGGGATGGCTACACCTTC. Its translation: CASNLDRGDGYTF.

A remark on this clone: Other DNA sequences in this specimen translate into the identical CDR3. V usage is TRBV6-5 and J usage is TRBJ1-1, with TRBD1 as a possible D gene (5 bases). Germline loops: CDR1 MNHEY, CDR2 SVGAGI. The ends were cut back, 2 bases at V and 0 bases at J, with 7 bases in the middle. The CDR3 runs 14 residues. The CDR3 here is CASSYGGVNTEAFF. The CDR3 bases are TGTGCCAGCAGTTACGGGGGAGTGAACACTGAAGCTTTCTTT.

V gene TRBV24-1 combines with J gene TRBJ1-5; D might be TRBD1 (6 bases). The CDR3 has 15 amino acids. Trimming took off 3 bases at V and 7 bases at J, with 15 bases between the two ends. CDR1 is KGHDR and CDR2 is SFDVKD in the germline V gene. Here the CDR3 reads CATSDEGGGTQPQHF. The CDR3 region has the DNA TGTGCCACCAGTGATGAGGGTGGGGGCACCCAGCCCCAGCATTTT.

The rearrangement uses TRBV12-5 and TRBJ2-5, with a weak D call TRBD2 (5 bases). Trimming cost V 1 base and J 1 base, with 10 bases left between them. The CDR3 length is 15 residues. Germline V CDR1 and CDR2: LGHNT, FRNRAP. The DNA of the CDR3 is TGTGCTAGTGGTTTGGGTGTGGGAGTCCAAGAGACCCAGTACTTC. Protein product: CASGLGVGVQETQYF.